This passage covers 21 T cell receptor beta chains from one sample sequenced in a study of molecular identifiers for immune sequencing clone quantification. TCRdb reprocessed the PCR reads via MiXCR and lists one record per CDR3 protein. The sample contains tens of thousands of distinct CDR3 sequences, around a quarter of which appear only once. The sample consisted of naive CD8+ T cells from blood, with Jurkat cell RNA spiked in. As to subset: FACS-sorted CD8+CD4-CCR7+CD45RA+ naive T cells. All receptors come from a human donor in good health. Some libraries in this study had Jurkat cell RNA spiked in.

The chain recombines TRBV25-1 with TRBJ2-6; D gene uncertain. Per germline, CDR1 MGHDK and CDR2 SYGVNS. The CDR3 runs to 15 residues. Trimming removed 4 bases from V and 0 bases from J, with 7 bases in between. The CDR3 here is CASSAVYSGANVLTF. DNA of the CDR3: TGTGCCAGCAGTGCAGTTTACTCTGGGGCCAACGTCCTGACTTTC. The full variable domain, with the rest looked up from reference TRBV25-1 and TRBJ2-6, is EADIYQTPRYLVIGTGKKITLECSQTMGHDKMYWYQQDPGMELHLIHYSYGVNSTEKGDLSSESTVSRIRTEHFPLTLESARPSHTSQYLCASSAVYSGANVLTFGAGSRLTVL.

The J gene is TRBJ1-5, the V gene TRBV19; tentatively, D is TRBD1 (5 bases). The CDR3 is 13 amino acids. Trimming shortened V by 6 bases and J by 1 base, and 7 bases separated the two germline ends. Germline lookup yields CDR1 LNHDA and CDR2 SQIVND (reference sequence). CDR3 sequence reads: CASRWGSNQPQHF. Written as DNA, the CDR3 is TGTGCCAGTAGGTGGGGGAGCAATCAGCCCCAGCATTTT.

This clonotype has just a few counts. The rearrangement joins TRBV13 to TRBJ2-7; TRBD2 might be the D (5 bases). Trimming pared 4 bases from V and 5 bases from J, leaving 6 bases between. Per the germline V gene, CDR1 is PRHDT and CDR2 is FYEKMQ (reference sequence). The CDR3 is 11 residues long. The CDR3 reads CASSSGDEQYF. CDR3 coding DNA: TGTGCCAGCAGCTCCGGGGACGAGCAGTACTTC.

The chain is built from TRBV11-2 and TRBJ2-1, with D tentatively TRBD2 (6 bases). Germline V gene lookup returns CDR1 SGHAT and CDR2 FQNNGV. The CDR3 is 18 residues long. The V gene lost 4 bases and the J gene lost 1 base, with 20 bases spanning the gap. The CDR3 loop reads CASSYRLEREASYNEQFF. CDR3 coding DNA: TGTGCCAGCAGCTATCGGCTCGAGAGGGAGGCATCCTACAATGAGCAGTTCTTC.

This clonotype showed up just a few times. V and J are TRBV7-8 and TRBJ1-5; TRBD1 is a possible D gene (6 bases). Trimming removed 3 bases from V and 7 bases from J, with 13 bases in between. The germline V gene has CDR1 SGHVS and CDR2 FQNEAQ. The CDR3 is made up of 14 amino acids. The CDR3 DNA follows: TGTGCCAGCAGCTTGAGGGGGAGGATACAGCCCCAGCATTTT. As protein: CASSLRGRIQPQHF.

Remarks on this clonotype: A much larger clone differs by one base, so this may be a read error. The chain carries TRBV6-5 and TRBJ1-1; weak D call: TRBD1 (6 bases). The CDR3 loop spans 13 amino acids. Germline V CDR1 and CDR2: MNHEY, SVGAGI. The CDR3 here is CASSFTGNNEAFF. CDR3 sequence (DNA): TGTGCCAGCAGTTTCACAGGGAACAATGAAGCTTTCTTT.

Worth noting for this clonotype: Given a much more abundant clone one base away, this may be a read error. The chain couples TRBV9 to TRBJ2-3; D perhaps matches TRBD2 (5 bases). This CDR3 is 16 amino acids long. Germline assignment: CDR1 SGDLS and CDR2 YYNGEE. The CDR3 region has the DNA TGTGCCAGCAGCGTAAACGGGATTATAGGCACAGATATGCAGTATTTT. This codes for CASSVNGIIGTDMQYF.

This clonotype has at least ten counts. J is TRBJ1-1 and V is TRBV2; D gene ambiguous. Per germline, CDR1 SNHLY and CDR2 FYNNEI. The CDR3 consists of 13 residues. V was pared by 3 bases and J by 6 bases, with 11 bases between. CDR3 nucleotide sequence: TGTGCCAGCAGTGATGGAGGGCTGCCTGAAGCTTTCTTT. Translated: CASSDGGLPEAFF.

The sample holds many counts of this clonotype. This chain links TRBV2 with TRBJ2-1, with D possibly TRBD1 on 5 matching bases. This CDR3 comprises 15 residues. Germline values: CDR1 SNHLY, CDR2 FYNNEI. V lost 3 bases, J lost 4 bases, and 13 bases lay in between. DNA of the CDR3: TGTGCCAGCAGTGAGTGGTCCACAGGTTACAATGAGCAGTTCTTC. Translated, it gives CASSEWSTGYNEQFF.

This clonotype was seen only a few times. This sequence joins TRBV30 and TRBJ1-1, with D unresolved. The V gene lost 2 bases and the J gene lost 0 bases, with 10 bases spanning the gap. The CDR3 runs 14 residues. Germline CDR1 GTSNPN, CDR2 SVGIG (reference sequence). The chain's CDR3 is CAWSPLGMNTEAFF. CDR3 DNA: TGTGCCTGGAGTCCCTTGGGCATGAACACTGAAGCTTTCTTT.

Ten or more counts support this clonotype. The rearrangement joins TRBV7-9 to TRBJ2-7; D may be TRBD1 (6 bases). Germline loops: CDR1 SEHNR, CDR2 FQNEAQ (reference sequence). The CDR3 is 13 residues long. V shed 5 bases and J shed 3 bases, with 11 bases lying between them. The CDR3 sequence is CASSHRELYEQYF. As DNA, the CDR3 is TGTGCCAGCAGCCACAGGGAACTCTACGAGCAGTACTTC.

Regarding this clonotype: A single base separates this from a much larger clone, so it may be a read error. V gene TRBV12-3 or TRBV12-4 combines with J gene TRBJ1-1, with D perhaps matching TRBD1 (5 bases). The CDR3 sequence is 14 residues long. This CDR3 is CASSSQGRNTEALF. For the CDR3, the DNA is TGTGCCAGCAGTTCCCAGGGTAGGAACACTGAAGCTCTCTTT.

The CDR3 region is CASSQDWGTGGYEQYF. The CDR3 bases are TGCGCCAGCAGCCAAGATTGGGGGACAGGGGGGTACGAGCAGTACTTC. V is TRBV4-3 and J is TRBJ2-7; 11 positions match TRBD1. V was clipped by 0 bases and J by 4 bases; unmatched bases: 5. Germline V gene lookup returns CDR1 LGHNA and CDR2 YSLEER. This CDR3 comprises 16 residues.

This chain joins TRBV7-9 and TRBJ1-1, with D possibly being TRBD1 (5 bases). Per the germline V gene, CDR1 is SEHNR and CDR2 is FQNEAQ (reference sequence). V gave up 9 bases and J gave up 1 base, with 15 bases separating them. The CDR3 is made up of 14 amino acids. CDR3 DNA: TGTGCCAGTGCATCCGGGACTTGGAACACTGAAGCTTTCTTT. The encoded protein is CASASGTWNTEAFF.

This clonotype has ten or more counts. The V call is TRBV6-1, the J call TRBJ2-7; possibly TRBD2 for D (6 bases). CDR1 is MNHNS and CDR2 is SASEGT in the germline V gene. This CDR3 contains 12 residues. V lost 6 bases and J 7 bases, leaving 13 bases between the germline ends. The CDR3 region has the DNA TGTGCCAGCAGCATGGGGGGTGGGGAGCAGTACTTC. Translation: CASSMGGGEQYF.

Concerning this clonotype: One base away lies a much larger clone, so this may be a sequencing read error. The CDR3 loop reads CSVGHGYEQYF. CDR3 DNA: TGCAGCGTGGGACACGGATACGAGCAGTACTTC. The V call is TRBV29-1, the J call TRBJ2-7; TRBD1 might be the D (6 bases). V lost 6 bases to trimming and J lost 4 bases, with 10 bases between them. CDR1 is SQVTM and CDR2 is ANQGSEA in the germline V gene. This CDR3 is 11 amino acids long.

This clonotype has ten or more counts. This rearrangement joins TRBV19 to TRBJ1-5; D possibly corresponds to TRBD1 (5 bases). Germline V gene lookup returns CDR1 LNHDA and CDR2 SQIVND (reference sequence). The germline V and J ends were trimmed by 3 bases and 1 base, with 10 bases remaining between them. The CDR3 is 15 amino acids. DNA for the CDR3: TGTGCCAGTAGTATGGGGGGTCGGAGCAATCAGCCCCAGCATTTT. As protein: CASSMGGRSNQPQHF.

The chain recombines TRBV20-1 with TRBJ2-7, with 11 bases lining up with TRBD1. CDR1 is DFQATT, CDR2 SNEGSKA, per germline (reference sequence). The CDR3 sequence is 14 residues long. V dropped 6 bases and J dropped 5; count of bases not matched to a gene: 9. CDR3 coding DNA: TGCAGTGCCCCCAGGACAGGGGGCGACCACGAGCAGTACTTC. Protein sequence: CSAPRTGGDHEQYF.

This clonotype was detected ten times or more. This chain connects TRBV7-2 to TRBJ2-5; 7 bases map to TRBD1. The V gene's germline CDR1 is SGHTA and CDR2 FQGNSA. The V and J ends lost 5 bases and 1 base, in that order; junction bases with no gene match: 4. This CDR3 spans 14 amino acids. This chain's CDR3 is CASSPWTGQETQYF. For the CDR3, the DNA is TGTGCCAGCAGCCCCTGGACAGGCCAAGAGACCCAGTACTTC. Together with reference TRBV7-2 and TRBJ2-5, the CDR3 gives the full variable domain: GAGVSQSPSNKVTEKGKDVELRCDPISGHTALYWYRQSLGQGLEFLIYFQGNSAPDKSGLPSDRFSAERTGGSVSTLTIQRTQQEDSAVYLCASSPWTGQETQYFGPGTRLLVL.

This clonotype was found a few times. This sequence joins TRBV11-2 and TRBJ1-1; D is unresolved. Germline V gene data show CDR1 as SGHAT and CDR2 as FQNNGV. Deletions cut 1 base from V and 2 bases from J, with 5 bases between. The CDR3 sequence is 13 residues long. The CDR3 DNA is TGTGCCAGCAGCTTAGTTACTAACACTGAAGCTTTCTTT. This gives the protein CASSLVTNTEAFF.

This chain uses TRBV12-3 or TRBV12-4 with TRBJ2-3; D is unresolved. This CDR3 has 17 residues. The germline V and J ends were trimmed by 3 bases and 5 bases, with 21 bases remaining between them. The CDR3 DNA reads as TGTGCCAGCAGTTTGAGCTTCAGGACCTCTACCGGAGATACGCAGTATTTT. The encoded protein is CASSLSFRTSTGDTQYF.